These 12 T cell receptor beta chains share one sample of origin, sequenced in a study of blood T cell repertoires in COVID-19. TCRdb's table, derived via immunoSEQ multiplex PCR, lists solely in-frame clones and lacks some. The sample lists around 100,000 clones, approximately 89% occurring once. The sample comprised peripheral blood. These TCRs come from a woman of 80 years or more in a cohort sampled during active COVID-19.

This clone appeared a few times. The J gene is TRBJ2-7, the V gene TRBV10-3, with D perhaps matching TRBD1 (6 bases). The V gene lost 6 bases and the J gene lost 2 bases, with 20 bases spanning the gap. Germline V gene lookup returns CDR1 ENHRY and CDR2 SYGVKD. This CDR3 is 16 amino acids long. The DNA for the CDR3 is TGTGCCATCAGGAACCCCGCGGACAGTAGTGCCTACGAGCAGTACTTC. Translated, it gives CAIRNPADSSAYEQYF.

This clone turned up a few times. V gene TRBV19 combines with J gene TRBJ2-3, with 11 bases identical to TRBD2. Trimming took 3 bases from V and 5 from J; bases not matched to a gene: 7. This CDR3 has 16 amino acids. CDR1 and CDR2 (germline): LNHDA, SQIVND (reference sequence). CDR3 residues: CASSMISGRAQDTQYF. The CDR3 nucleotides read TGTGCCAGTAGTATGATTAGCGGGAGGGCCCAAGATACGCAGTATTTT.

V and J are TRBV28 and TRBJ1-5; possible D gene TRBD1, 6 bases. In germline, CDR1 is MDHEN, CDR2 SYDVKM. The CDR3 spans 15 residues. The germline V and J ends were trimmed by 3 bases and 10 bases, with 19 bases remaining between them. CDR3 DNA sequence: TGTGCCAGCAGTTTCGGTACACAGGGAATCGGACCCCAGCATTTT. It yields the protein CASSFGTQGIGPQHF.

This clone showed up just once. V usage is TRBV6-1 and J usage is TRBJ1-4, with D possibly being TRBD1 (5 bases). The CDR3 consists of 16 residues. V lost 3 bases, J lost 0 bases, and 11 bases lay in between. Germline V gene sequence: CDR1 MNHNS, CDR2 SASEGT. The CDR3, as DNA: TGTGCCAGCAGTGAGCAGGGTAGAACAACTAATGAAAAACTGTTTTTT. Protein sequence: CASSEQGRTTNEKLFF.

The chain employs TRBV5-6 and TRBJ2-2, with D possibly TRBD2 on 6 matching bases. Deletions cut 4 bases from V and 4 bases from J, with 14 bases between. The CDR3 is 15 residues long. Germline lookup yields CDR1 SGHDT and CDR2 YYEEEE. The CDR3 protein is CASSPGGFATGELFF. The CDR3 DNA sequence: TGTGCCAGCAGCCCCGGAGGGTTCGCCACCGGGGAGCTGTTTTTT.

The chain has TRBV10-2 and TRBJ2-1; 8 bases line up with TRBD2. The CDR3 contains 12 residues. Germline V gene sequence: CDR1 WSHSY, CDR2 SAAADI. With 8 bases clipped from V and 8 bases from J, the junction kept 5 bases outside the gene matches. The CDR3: CASSGLADEQFF. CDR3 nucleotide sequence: TGCGCCAGCTCCGGACTAGCAGATGAGCAGTTCTTC.

The CDR3, as DNA: TGTGCCAGCAGCTTAGGACTCCTCAAGACAGATACGCAGTATTTT. The encoded protein is CASSLGLLKTDTQYF. The gene calls are TRBV7-6 and TRBJ2-3; D unresolved. Trimming shortened V by 1 base and J by 3 bases, and 11 bases separated the two germline ends. Germline V CDR1 and CDR2: SGHVS, FNYEAQ. The CDR3 has 15 amino acids.

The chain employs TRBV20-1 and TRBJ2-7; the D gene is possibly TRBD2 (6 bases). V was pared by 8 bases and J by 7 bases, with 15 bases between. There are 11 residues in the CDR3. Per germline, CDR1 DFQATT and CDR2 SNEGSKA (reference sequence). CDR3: CSSAPSGEQYF. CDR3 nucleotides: TGCAGTTCGGCTCCGAGCGGGGAGCAGTACTTC.

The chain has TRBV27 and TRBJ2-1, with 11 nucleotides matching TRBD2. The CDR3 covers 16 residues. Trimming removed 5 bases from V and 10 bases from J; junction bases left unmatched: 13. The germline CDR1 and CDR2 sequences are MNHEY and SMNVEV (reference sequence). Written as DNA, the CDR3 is TGTGCCAGCAGTCCGCGACTAGCGGGGTTGGGAGGGGAGCAGTTCTTC. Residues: CASSPRLAGLGGEQFF.

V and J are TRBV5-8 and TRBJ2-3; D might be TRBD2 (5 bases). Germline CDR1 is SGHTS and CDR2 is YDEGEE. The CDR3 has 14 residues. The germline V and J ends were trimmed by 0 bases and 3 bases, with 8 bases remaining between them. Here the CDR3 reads CASSLARTTDTQYF. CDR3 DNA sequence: TGTGCCAGCAGCTTGGCCAGGACTACAGATACGCAGTATTTT.

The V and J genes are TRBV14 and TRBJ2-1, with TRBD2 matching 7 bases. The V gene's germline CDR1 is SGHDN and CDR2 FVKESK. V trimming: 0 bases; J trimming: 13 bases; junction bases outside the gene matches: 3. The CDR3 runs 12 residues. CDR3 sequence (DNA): TGTGCCAGCAGCCAAGACCGGACTAGTCAGTTCTTC. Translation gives CASSQDRTSQFF.

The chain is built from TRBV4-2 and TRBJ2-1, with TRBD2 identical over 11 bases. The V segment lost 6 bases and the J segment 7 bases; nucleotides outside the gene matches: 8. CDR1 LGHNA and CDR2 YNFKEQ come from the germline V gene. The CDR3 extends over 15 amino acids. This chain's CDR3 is CASRPTSGAVNEQFF. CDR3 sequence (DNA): TGTGCCAGCAGACCGACTAGCGGGGCGGTTAATGAGCAGTTCTTC.